The 2 T cell receptor beta chains below were found in one sample sequenced in a study of cytomegalovirus exposure and HLA in healthy donors (dated by TCRdb to the late 2010s). Libraries were made using the immunoSEQ multiplex PCR assay. For the multiplex PCR, a mixture combining 60 forward primers for TCR Vbeta segments and 13 reverse primers for TCR Jbeta segments was used. TCRdb took over this immuneACCESS table, retaining in-frame rearrangements with V and J assigned. Such tables are incomplete; in checked studies, under half of the missing clones stem from an unresolved V gene, and the remainder is unexplained. The sample yields around 61,000 clones; around 68% were counted once. The biggest ten clones account for less than 20% of the sample. Source material: PBMCs. The source is a man aged 40-55 years in good health and CMV-seropositive.

This rearrangement joins TRBV10-3 to TRBJ2-7, with 7 nucleotides matching TRBD1. The CDR3 loop spans 13 amino acids. The J segment lost 0 bases and the V segment lost 6 bases, leaving 2 bases of the junction unmatched. The germline V gene has CDR1 ENHRY and CDR2 SYGVKD. CDR3 in DNA: TGTGCCATCAGGAGGGACAGCTCCTACGAGCAGTACTTC. Protein sequence: CAIRRDSSYEQYF.

This clone appeared a few times. The chain couples TRBV5-1 to TRBJ2-5, with TRBD1 matching 7 bases. The CDR3 contains 15 residues. V lost 4 bases, J lost 4 bases, and 10 bases stayed unmatched. CDR1 is SGHRS and CDR2 is YFSETQ in the germline V gene. CDR3 loop: CASSRGTEGRETQYF. Here the CDR3 DNA reads TGCGCCAGCAGCCGAGGGACAGAGGGACGAGAGACCCAGTACTTC.